The 27 T cell receptor beta chains listed next were all sequenced from one sample in a study of blood T cell repertoires in COVID-19. Here immunoSEQ multiplex PCR was the method, and the copy in TCRdb shows in-frame clones only, minus some. The sample records about 210,000 clones, around 88% being singletons. Input material: peripheral blood. The source is a man in his late teens or twenties with active or convalescent COVID-19.

The chain links TRBV29-1 to TRBJ2-3; D may be TRBD2 (5 bases). V shed 1 base and J shed 8 bases, with 10 bases lying between them. The CDR3 extends over 12 amino acids. Germline CDR1 reads SQVTM; CDR2 reads ANQGSEA. The CDR3 loop is CSVEGREGTQYF. CDR3 nucleotide sequence: TGCAGCGTTGAAGGTCGTGAGGGTACGCAGTATTTT.

The chain combines TRBV20-1 with TRBJ1-3, with 7 bases aligning to TRBD1. Germline values: CDR1 DFQATT, CDR2 SNEGSKA (reference sequence). The CDR3 sequence is 11 residues long. V lost 5 bases and J lost 7; bases outside the gene matches: 2. CDR3 residues: CSAAQGNTIYF. The CDR3 nucleotides read TGCAGTGCTGCACAGGGGAACACCATATATTTT.

The chain joins TRBV28 to TRBJ1-2; unclear D gene. Per germline, CDR1 MDHEN and CDR2 SYDVKM. V lost 6 bases to trimming and J lost 1 base, with 9 bases between them. The CDR3 runs 13 residues. The CDR3 nucleotides read TGTGCCAGCAGGTCAACGGTTAACTATGGCTACACCTTC. Its translation is CASRSTVNYGYTF.

The chain has TRBV12-5 and TRBJ1-2; no reliable D call. Per germline, CDR1 LGHNT and CDR2 FRNRAP. V lost 7 bases and J lost 2, with 5 bases in between. The CDR3 is 11 residues long. The CDR3 region is CASAANYGYTF. The CDR3 bases are TGTGCTAGTGCCGCGAACTATGGCTACACCTTC.

This clone was recorded a few times. The CDR3 loop is CASSIWESNEQFF. The CDR3 DNA sequence: TGTGCCAGTAGTATTTGGGAGTCCAATGAGCAGTTCTTC. The gene calls are TRBV19 and TRBJ2-1, with D possibly TRBD2 on 5 matching bases. In germline, CDR1 is LNHDA, CDR2 SQIVND (reference sequence). This CDR3 region has 13 residues. V lost 3 bases to trimming and J lost 6 bases, with 9 bases between them. Full variable domain (missing parts from reference TRBV19 and TRBJ2-1): DGGITQSPKYLFRKEGQNVTLSCEQNLNHDAMYWYRQDPGQGLRLIYYSQIVNDFQKGDIAEGYSVSREKKESFPLTVTSAQKNPTAFYLCASSIWESNEQFFGPGTRLTVL.

The gene calls are TRBV18 and TRBJ2-1, with a weak D call TRBD1 (6 bases). With 4 bases removed from V and 9 bases from J, the gap between germline ends came to 7 bases. Germline CDR1 is KGHSH and CDR2 is LQKENI. This CDR3 region has 11 residues. The CDR3 protein is CASSLGGEQFF. CDR3 coding DNA: TGTGCCAGCTCACTAGGGGGTGAGCAGTTCTTC.

With regard to this clone: The junction does not match germline at one end; this may be a read error. The gene calls are TRBV5-6 and TRBJ2-5; TRBD2 aligns across 9 bases. CDR1 and CDR2 (germline): SGHDT, YYEEEE. This CDR3 has 15 amino acids. The CDR3 region has the DNA TGTGCCAGCAGGTATGCGGGAGGGAGCCAAGAGACTCAGTACTTC. Protein sequence: CASRYAGGSQETQYF.

This clone has just a few counts. The rearrangement links TRBV5-4 to TRBJ1-2; TRBD1 is a possible D gene (6 bases). The germline V gene encodes CDR1 SGHNT and CDR2 YYREEE (reference sequence). The CDR3 consists of 15 residues. The germline V and J ends were trimmed by 6 bases and 4 bases, with 19 bases remaining between them. CDR3 in DNA: TGTGCCAGCACCTCCACTCAACAGGGATCCTATGGCTACACCTTC. Encoded protein: CASTSTQQGSYGYTF.

The chain is built from TRBV30 and TRBJ1-1; 7 bases map to TRBD1. This CDR3 is built from 13 residues. V gave up 5 bases and J gave up 4 bases; unmatched junction bases: 7. CDR1 is GTSNPN, CDR2 SVGIG, per germline (reference sequence). The CDR3 region is CAWRQGGFTEAFF. Here the CDR3 DNA reads TGTGCCTGGCGACAGGGCGGTTTCACTGAAGCTTTCTTT.

This clone has more than one count but fewer than ten. CDR3 in DNA: TGTGCCAGTAGTATATCAACCGGGTCGAGAAATAGCGAGCAGTACTTC. Translation: CASSISTGSRNSEQYF. This chain connects TRBV19 to TRBJ2-7; D is unresolved. Per germline, CDR1 LNHDA and CDR2 SQIVND (reference sequence). The CDR3 has 16 residues. The ends were cut back, 2 bases at V and 6 bases at J, with 20 bases in the middle.

V usage is TRBV5-1 and J usage is TRBJ2-5; 16 positions match TRBD2. With V trimmed by 4 bases and J by 4 bases, 7 bases remained unmatched. CDR3 length: 17 residues. Germline V CDR1 and CDR2: SGHRS, YFSETQ. The CDR3 DNA reads as TGCGCCAGCAGCACGGGGACTAGCGGGAGGGCCATAGAGACCCAGTACTTC. Translation gives CASSTGTSGRAIETQYF.

J is TRBJ1-1 and V is TRBV6-5, with D perhaps matching TRBD1 (5 bases). CDR1 is MNHEY and CDR2 is SVGAGI in the germline V gene. The V and J ends lost 2 bases and 3 bases respectively, with 13 bases between them. The CDR3 is 15 residues long. CDR3 nucleotide sequence: TGTGCCAGCAGTTACAGCGCAGGGAAGTACACTGAAGCTTTCTTT. Translation: CASSYSAGKYTEAFF.

This rearrangement joins TRBV7-9 to TRBJ2-1; 10 bases fit TRBD2. V gave up 5 bases and J gave up 12 bases; unmatched junction bases: 19. The CDR3 sequence is 17 residues long. The germline V gene has CDR1 SEHNR and CDR2 FQNEAQ (reference sequence). As DNA, the CDR3 is TGTGCCAGCAGCCCCGGGCGAAGGGCTAGCGGGAGTATGGGGCAGTTCTTC. Translated, it gives CASSPGRRASGSMGQFF.

The V call is TRBV6-5, the J call TRBJ2-7; D remains unclear. Germline V gene lookup returns CDR1 MNHEY and CDR2 SVGAGI. The CDR3 is 13 residues long. Trimming removed 6 bases at V and 3 bases at J, with 12 bases between. This CDR3 is CASRSEPRYEQYF. CDR3 bases: TGTGCCAGCAGATCGGAGCCCCGCTACGAGCAGTACTTC.

The chain is built from TRBV6-5 and TRBJ2-7, with TRBD1 identical over 9 bases. V lost 4 bases and J lost 3; bases outside the gene matches: 4. The CDR3 runs 14 residues. From germline, CDR1 is MNHEY and CDR2 SVGAGI. In DNA form, the CDR3 reads TGTGCCAGCAGTTCAATGACAGGGGGCTACGAGCAGTACTTC. Amino acids: CASSSMTGGYEQYF.

The sample holds one count of this clone. The chain is built from TRBV7-2 and TRBJ2-3; D is perhaps TRBD2 (6 bases). Trimming left V 4 bases short and J 2 bases short, with 10 bases between. The CDR3 length is 14 residues. Germline assignment: CDR1 SGHTA and CDR2 FQGNSA. In nucleotides, the CDR3 is TGTGCCAGCAGCTCCCGGGGGAACACAGATACGCAGTATTTT. Amino acids: CASSSRGNTDTQYF.

The chain has TRBV2 and TRBJ2-7; tentative D call: TRBD1 (6 bases). V lost 3 bases, J lost 0 bases, and 12 bases lay in between. The CDR3 has 15 amino acids. Germline CDR1 and CDR2: SNHLY and FYNNEI. CDR3 bases: TGTGCCAGCAGTGAGGGGACACTTCCCTCCTACGAGCAGTACTTC. This sequence encodes CASSEGTLPSYEQYF.

This sequence joins TRBV20-1 and TRBJ2-5; 13 bases map to TRBD2. CDR3 length: 15 residues. CDR1 and CDR2 from the germline V gene are DFQATT and SNEGSKA (reference sequence). J gave up 2 bases and V 3 bases, and 3 bases lay outside the gene matches. The CDR3 loop is CSASGTSGEQETQYF. For the CDR3, the DNA is TGCAGTGCTAGTGGGACTAGCGGGGAACAAGAGACCCAGTACTTC.

The chain combines TRBV6-5 with TRBJ1-2, with TRBD1 matching over 7 bases. Germline V gene sequence: CDR1 MNHEY, CDR2 SVGAGI. J gave up 7 bases and V 4 bases, and 6 bases lay outside the gene matches. The CDR3 loop spans 13 amino acids. Written as DNA, the CDR3 is TGTGCCAGCAGTTCTGAAACAGGGGTTGGCTACACCTTC. Translating gives CASSSETGVGYTF.

V gene TRBV3-1 (or the pseudogene TRBV3-2) combines with J gene TRBJ2-5; TRBD2 matches 8 bases. The germline gives CDR1 LGHDT, CDR2 YNNKEL (reference sequence). V gave up 5 bases and J gave up 2 bases; unmatched junction bases: 10. The CDR3 covers 16 residues. The CDR3 is CASSESSRGGQETQYF. CDR3 DNA sequence: TGTGCCAGCAGCGAAAGTAGCCGGGGGGGACAAGAGACCCAGTACTTC.

This chain uses TRBV5-1 with TRBJ1-6; 10 nucleotides agree with TRBD1. V lost 4 bases, J lost 5 bases, and 6 bases stayed unmatched. Germline CDR1 SGHRS, CDR2 YFSETQ. The CDR3 runs 16 residues. The CDR3 DNA follows: TGCGCCAGCAGCGTGGAGGGGACAGGGGATAATTCACCCCTCCACTTT. This translates into CASSVEGTGDNSPLHF. The entire variable domain, with the rest obtained from reference TRBV5-1 and TRBJ1-6, is as follows: KAGVTQTPRYLIKTRGQQVTLSCSPISGHRSVSWYQQTPGQGLQFLFEYFSETQRNKGNFPGRFSGRQFSNSRSEMNVSTLELGDSALYLCASSVEGTGDNSPLHFGNGTRLTVT.

This chain connects TRBV4-1 to TRBJ1-3; D is ambiguous. The CDR3 consists of 17 residues. V lost 4 bases and J lost 4, with 20 bases in between. CDR1 MGHRA and CDR2 YSYEKL come from the germline V gene. CDR3 DNA sequence: TGCGCCAGCAGCCTATATCGGGATGGGTATTTCGGAAACACCATATATTTT. It specifies CASSLYRDGYFGNTIYF.

The genes are TRBV19 and TRBJ1-1, with 8 nucleotides matching TRBD1. This CDR3 is 14 amino acids long. Looked up from germline, CDR1 is LNHDA and CDR2 is SQIVND (reference sequence). Germline trimming cut 6 bases from V and 1 base from J; bases unmatched to any gene: 4. The CDR3 coding sequence is TGTGCCAGTAGCCCGACAGGGGAGAACACTGAAGCTTTCTTT. This encodes CASSPTGENTEAFF. Full variable domain (missing parts from reference TRBV19 and TRBJ1-1): DGGITQSPKYLFRKEGQNVTLSCEQNLNHDAMYWYRQDPGQGLRLIYYSQIVNDFQKGDIAEGYSVSREKKESFPLTVTSAQKNPTAFYLCASSPTGENTEAFFGQGTRLTVV.

The V and J genes are TRBV2 and TRBJ2-7; 10 positions agree with TRBD2. Trimming took 2 bases from V and 5 from J; bases not matched to a gene: 3. This CDR3 comprises 14 residues. Germline V gene lookup returns CDR1 SNHLY and CDR2 FYNNEI. CDR3 sequence (DNA): TGTGCCAGCAGTGAACCCGGACTAGCGGACGAGCAGTACTTC. It yields the protein CASSEPGLADEQYF. The whole variable domain, remainder taken from reference TRBV2 and TRBJ2-7, is EPEVTQTPSHQVTQMGQEVILRCVPISNHLYFYWYRQILGQKVEFLVSFYNNEISEKSEIFDDQFSVERPDGSNFTLKIRSTKLEDSAMYFCASSEPGLADEQYFGPGTRLTVT.

The chain joins TRBV20-1 to TRBJ2-7, with D possibly being TRBD1 (6 bases). Germline CDR1 and CDR2: DFQATT and SNEGSKA (reference sequence). Trimming took off 3 bases at V and 2 bases at J, with 11 bases between the two ends. The CDR3 runs 13 residues. CDR3 DNA sequence: TGCAGTGCTAGTCCAGGGGCGGCCTACGAGCAGTACTTC. Translating it yields CSASPGAAYEQYF.

This clone appeared a single time. The chain carries TRBV7-9 and TRBJ2-7, with D possibly matching TRBD2 (6 bases). This CDR3 contains 15 residues. Germline V gene sequence: CDR1 SEHNR, CDR2 FQNEAQ (reference sequence). V was pared by 1 base and J by 2 bases, with 12 bases between. The CDR3 coding sequence is TGTGCCAGCAGCTTAGAACGGGAGTACACCTACGAGCAGTACTTC. Translated: CASSLEREYTYEQYF. The entire variable domain, with the rest obtained from reference TRBV7-9 and TRBJ2-7, is as follows: DTGVSQNPRHKITKRGQNVTFRCDPISEHNRLYWYRQTLGQGPEFLTYFQNEAQLEKSRLLSDRFSAERPKGSFSTLEIQRTEQGDSAMYLCASSLEREYTYEQYFGPGTRLTVT.

This chain joins TRBV11-2 and TRBJ2-3; 10 nucleotides match TRBD1. Germline lookup yields CDR1 SGHAT and CDR2 FQNNGV. Trimming cost V 4 bases and J 1 base; bases outside gene matches: 2. This CDR3 is 15 amino acids long. The CDR3 DNA reads as TGTGCCAGCAGCTACGACAGGGGGCGCACAGATACGCAGTATTTT. Translating it yields CASSYDRGRTDTQYF. Using reference TRBV11-2 and TRBJ2-3 for the parts outside the CDR3, the full variable domain is EAGVAQSPRYKIIEKRQSVAFWCNPISGHATLYWYQQILGQGPKLLIQFQNNGVVDDSQLPKDRFSAERLKGVDSTLKIQPAKLEDSAVYLCASSYDRGRTDTQYFGPGTRLTVL.